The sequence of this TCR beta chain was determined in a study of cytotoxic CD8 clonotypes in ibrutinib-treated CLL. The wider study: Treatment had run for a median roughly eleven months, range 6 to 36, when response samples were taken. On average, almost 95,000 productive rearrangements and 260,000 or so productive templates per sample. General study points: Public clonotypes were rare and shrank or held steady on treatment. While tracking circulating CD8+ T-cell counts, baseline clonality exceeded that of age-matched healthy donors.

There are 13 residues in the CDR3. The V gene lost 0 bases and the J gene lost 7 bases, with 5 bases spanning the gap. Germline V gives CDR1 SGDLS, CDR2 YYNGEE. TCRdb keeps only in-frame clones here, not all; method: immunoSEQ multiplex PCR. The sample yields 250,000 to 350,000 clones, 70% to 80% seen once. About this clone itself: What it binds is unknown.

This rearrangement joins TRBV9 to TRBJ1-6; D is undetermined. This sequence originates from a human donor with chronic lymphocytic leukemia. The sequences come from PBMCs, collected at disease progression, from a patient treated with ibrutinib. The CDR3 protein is CASSVDENSPLHF. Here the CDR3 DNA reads TGTGCCAGCAGCGTAGACGAGAATTCACCCCTCCACTTT.